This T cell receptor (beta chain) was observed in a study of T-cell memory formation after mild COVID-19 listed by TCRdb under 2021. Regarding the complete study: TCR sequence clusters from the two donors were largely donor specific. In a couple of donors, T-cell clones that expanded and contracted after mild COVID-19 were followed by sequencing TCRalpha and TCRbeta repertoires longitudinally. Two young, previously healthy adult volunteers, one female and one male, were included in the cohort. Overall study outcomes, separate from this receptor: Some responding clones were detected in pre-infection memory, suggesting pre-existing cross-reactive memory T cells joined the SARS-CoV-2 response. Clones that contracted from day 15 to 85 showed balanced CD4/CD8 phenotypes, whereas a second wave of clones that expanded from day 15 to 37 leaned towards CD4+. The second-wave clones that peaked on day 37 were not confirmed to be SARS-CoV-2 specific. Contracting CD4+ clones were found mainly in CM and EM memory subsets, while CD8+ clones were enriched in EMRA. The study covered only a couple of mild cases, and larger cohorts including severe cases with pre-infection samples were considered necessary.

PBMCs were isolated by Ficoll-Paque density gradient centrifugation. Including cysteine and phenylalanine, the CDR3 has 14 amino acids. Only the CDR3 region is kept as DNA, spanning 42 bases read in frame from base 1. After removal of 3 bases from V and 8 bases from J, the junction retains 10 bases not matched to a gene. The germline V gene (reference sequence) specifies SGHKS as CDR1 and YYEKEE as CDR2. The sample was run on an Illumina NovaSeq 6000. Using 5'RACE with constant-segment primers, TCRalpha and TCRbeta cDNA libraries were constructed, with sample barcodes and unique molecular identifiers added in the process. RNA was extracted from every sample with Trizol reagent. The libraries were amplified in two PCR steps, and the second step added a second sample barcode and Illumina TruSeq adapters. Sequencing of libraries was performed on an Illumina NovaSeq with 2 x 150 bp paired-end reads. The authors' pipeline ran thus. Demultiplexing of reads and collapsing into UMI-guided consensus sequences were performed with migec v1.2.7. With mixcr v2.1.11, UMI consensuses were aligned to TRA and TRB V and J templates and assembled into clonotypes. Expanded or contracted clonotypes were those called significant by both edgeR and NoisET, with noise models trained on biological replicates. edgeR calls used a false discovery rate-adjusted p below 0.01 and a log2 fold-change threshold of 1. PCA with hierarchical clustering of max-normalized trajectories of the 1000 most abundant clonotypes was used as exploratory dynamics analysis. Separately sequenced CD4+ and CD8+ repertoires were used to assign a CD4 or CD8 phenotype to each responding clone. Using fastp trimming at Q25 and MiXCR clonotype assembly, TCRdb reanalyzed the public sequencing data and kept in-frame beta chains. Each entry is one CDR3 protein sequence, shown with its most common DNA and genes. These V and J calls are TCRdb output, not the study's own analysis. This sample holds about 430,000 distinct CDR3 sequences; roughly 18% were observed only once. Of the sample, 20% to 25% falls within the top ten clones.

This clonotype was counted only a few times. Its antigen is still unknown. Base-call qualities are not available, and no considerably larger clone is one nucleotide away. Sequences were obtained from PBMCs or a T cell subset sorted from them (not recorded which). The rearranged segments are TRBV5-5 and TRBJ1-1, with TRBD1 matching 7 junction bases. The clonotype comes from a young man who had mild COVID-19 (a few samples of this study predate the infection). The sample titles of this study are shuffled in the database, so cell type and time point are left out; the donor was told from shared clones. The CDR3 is CASSWAGQAREAFF. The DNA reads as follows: TGTGCCAGCAGCTGGGCCGGACAGGCGAGGGAAGCTTTCTTT. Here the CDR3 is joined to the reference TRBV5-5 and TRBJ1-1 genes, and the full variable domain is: DAGVTQSPTHLIKTRGQQVTLRCSPISGHKSVSWYQQVLGQGPQFIFQYYEKEERGRGNFPDRFSARQFPNYSSELNVNALLLGDSALYLCASSWAGQAREAFFGQGTRLTVV.